A selection of T cell receptor beta chains follows, all from one sample in a study of a mutant IDH1 vaccine in newly diagnosed glioma. Sequencing was performed with immunoSEQ multiplex PCR; in TCRdb, only in-frame clones are kept and a portion is missing. The sample carries tens of thousands of clones, about 76% recorded once. For these receptors, no antigen is known. The source material was PBMCs, sampled from a glioma patient whose treatment included an IDH1 peptide vaccine. All receptors derive from a man aged 50 to 60 with glioma. The CDR3 runs from the conserved cysteine through the conserved F or W. Each record gives: clone size, D gene, V gene, CDR3 length, J gene, CDR3 DNA, CDR3 protein. A D gene is named only where the DNA matches it firmly. Clone sizes are given selectively: once, few, many, or a class where the clone is expanded.

NA	NA	TRBV7-8	11	TRBJ2-7	TGTGCCAGCAGCTTAGCGCGGGAGCAGTACTTC	CASSLAREQYF
NA	NA	TRBV6-5	14	TRBJ2-7	TGTGCCAGCAGTTACAGACGGGGTTCCTACGAGCAGTACTTC	CASSYRRGSYEQYF
medium-sized	NA	TRBV6-4	14	TRBJ2-2	TGTGCCAGCAGTGACTCTGGGGAGTCCGGGGAGCTGTTTTTT	CASSDSGESGELFF
once	NA	TRBV6-5	15	TRBJ2-2	TGTGCCAGCAGTTACCAGGGGCTGCCCACCGGGGAGCTGTTTTTT	CASSYQGLPTGELFF
NA	NA	TRBV7-3	15	TRBJ2-5	TGTGCCAGCAGCTTAACGGGGGGTGAGGGAGAGACCCAGTACTTC	CASSLTGGEGETQYF
NA	NA	TRBV5-4	14	TRBJ2-5	TGTGCCAGCATGGTCGGGGGTCCGGTGGAGACCCAGTACTTC	CASMVGGPVETQYF
few	TRBD1	TRBV10-3	12	TRBJ2-1	TGTGCCATCAGCGGGACAGGAGTTGAGCAGTTCTTC	CAISGTGVEQFF
NA	TRBD1	TRBV29-1	12	TRBJ1-2	TGCAGCGGAGGGGGCACCGACTATGGCTACACCTTC	CSGGGTDYGYTF
NA	NA	TRBV7-9	15	TRBJ2-5	TGTGCCAGCAGCCCCTCGGGCCCCAGTAGGGAGACCCAGTACTTC	CASSPSGPSRETQYF
NA	NA	TRBV4-1	16	TRBJ2-3	TGCGCCAGCAGCCAATTTGGAGGGCTTGGCACAGATACGCAGTATTTT	CASSQFGGLGTDTQYF
NA	NA	TRBV15	15	TRBJ1-1	TGTGCCACCAGCAGAGATCTGGCACCGAGCACTGAAGCTTTCTTT	CATSRDLAPSTEAFF
NA	TRBD2	TRBV5-6	16	TRBJ2-7	TGTGCCAGCAGCTTGGGACTAGCGGGGGTCCCCTACGAGCAGTACTTC	CASSLGLAGVPYEQYF
NA	NA	TRBV6-6	15	TRBJ1-5	TGTGCCAGCAGTTACGATGTCAGGAAGGATCAGCCCCAGCATTTT	CASSYDVRKDQPQHF
NA	NA	TRBV4-3	14	TRBJ2-3	TGCGCCAGCAGCCAAGCGCCCAGGCCAGATACGCAGTATTTT	CASSQAPRPDTQYF
NA	TRBD1	TRBV6-1	14	TRBJ2-7	TGTGCCAGCATAGTAGGGACAGGGGCGGACGAGCAGTACTTC	CASIVGTGADEQYF
NA	NA	TRBV6-6	14	TRBJ2-1	TGTGCCAGCAGTCGGGCCGGGACCTACAATGAGCAGTTCTTC	CASSRAGTYNEQFF
NA	NA	TRBV6-1	13	TRBJ1-5	TGTGCCAGCAGCGTAGGGGGTAAATGGCCCCAGCATTTT	CASSVGGKWPQHF
NA	NA	TRBV18	15	TRBJ2-7	TGTGCCAGCTCACCACTCCGGGAAATCTCCTACGAGCAGTACTTC	CASSPLREISYEQYF
once	TRBD1	TRBV30	15	TRBJ1-6	TGTGCCTGGAGGGAGGGAACAGGGGTGGATTCACCCCTCCACTTT	CAWREGTGVDSPLHF
few	NA	TRBV5-1	14	TRBJ2-7	TGCGCCAGCAGCTTGGCTGTAGGGCCCTTAGAGCAGTACTTC	CASSLAVGPLEQYF
NA	TRBD2	TRBV4-1	18	TRBJ2-1	TGCGCCAGCAGCCAAGAAGGCCGGATGGGGAGGGCCTACAATGAGCAGTTCTTC	CASSQEGRMGRAYNEQFF
NA	NA	TRBV7-9	15	TRBJ2-1	TGTGCCAGCAGCCCTCAGGACAGAGCATACAATGAGCAGTTCTTC	CASSPQDRAYNEQFF
few	TRBD1	TRBV27	13	TRBJ1-4	TGTGCCAGCAGTTGGGGACAGCGGGAAAAACTGTTTTTT	CASSWGQREKLFF
NA	TRBD1	TRBV29-1	14	TRBJ2-2	TGCAGCGTTGTTGACAGGGTGAACACCGGGGAGCTGTTTTTT	CSVVDRVNTGELFF
NA	NA	TRBV11-2	13	TRBJ1-5	TGTGCCAGCAGTCGGCAGGTGAATCAGCCCCAGCATTTT	CASSRQVNQPQHF
NA	TRBD2	TRBV15	14	TRBJ2-1	TGTGCCACCAGGCCCAGCGGGGGGAATCCTGAGCAGTTCTTC	CATRPSGGNPEQFF
few	NA	TRBV11-2	17	TRBJ1-1	TGTGCCAGCAGCTTGAGTTTAGGGGCGTCGTCGGGGCATGAAGCTTTCTTT	CASSLSLGASSGHEAFF
NA	NA	TRBV30	11	TRBJ1-2	TGTGCCTGGAACCGAGTCGGGGGCTACACCTTC	CAWNRVGGYTF
NA	NA	TRBV11-2	16	TRBJ1-1	TGTGCCAGCAGCCCACCAAATCGAGGGGTGAACACTGAAGCTTTCTTT	CASSPPNRGVNTEAFF
NA	NA	TRBV4-1	12	TRBJ2-7	TGCGCCAGCAGCCAAGGAGGCTACGAGCAGTACTTC	CASSQGGYEQYF
NA	NA	TRBV27	12	TRBJ2-7	TGTGCCAGCAGTCCTGGGAGCTACGAGCAGTACTTC	CASSPGSYEQYF
NA	TRBD1	TRBV4-2	15	TRBJ2-7	TGTGCCAGCAGCCCCCGGACAGGGGCCCTCTACGAGCAGTACTTC	CASSPRTGALYEQYF
NA	NA	TRBV4-3	14	TRBJ2-3	TGCGCCAGCAGTCTCAGTCGGAAAAAAGATACGCAGTATTTT	CASSLSRKKDTQYF
NA	NA	TRBV5-4	13	TRBJ2-7	TGTGCCAGCAGCTTGCTGGACTCCTACGAGCAGTACTTC	CASSLLDSYEQYF
once	NA	TRBV5-4	13	TRBJ2-2	TGTGCCAGCAGCCGGACTGGGACCGGGGAGCTGTTTTTT	CASSRTGTGELFF
few	NA	TRBV4-3	15	TRBJ2-4	TGCGCCAGCAGCCAAGATTGGGCCCGGGGGAACATTCAGTACTTC	CASSQDWARGNIQYF
NA	TRBD1	TRBV6-1	16	TRBJ2-1	TGTGCCAGCAGTGAGGTTTGGGACAGGGCCTACAATGAGCAGTTCTTC	CASSEVWDRAYNEQFF
NA	TRBD1	TRBV6-1	14	TRBJ1-2	TGTGCCAGCAGTGAAGGAGGTTGGGACAGGGATTACACCTTC	CASSEGGWDRDYTF
NA	NA	TRBV6-5	13	TRBJ1-3	TGTGCCACCTCTACGGGGTCCGGAAACACCATATATTTT	CATSTGSGNTIYF
NA	NA	TRBV14	13	TRBJ2-5	TGTGCCAGCAGGAGGAGGGGGGAAGAGACCCAGTACTTC	CASRRRGEETQYF
NA	NA	TRBV27	14	TRBJ1-2	TGTGCCAGCAGTTTATCTAGTCGGGGAGATAGCTACACCTTC	CASSLSSRGDSYTF
few	NA	TRBV5-1	12	TRBJ1-6	TGCGCCAGCAGCTTGGAGGGGAGGCCCCTCCACTTT	CASSLEGRPLHF
NA	NA	TRBV27	13	TRBJ1-1	TGTGCCAGCAGTTTACAGGGAGGAACTGAAGCTTTCTTT	CASSLQGGTEAFF
NA	NA	TRBV5-1	14	TRBJ2-7	TGCGCCAGCAGCTTGGAAGAGGGTCTCGACGAGCAGTACTTC	CASSLEEGLDEQYF
NA	NA	TRBV9	15	TRBJ2-1	TGTGCCAGCAGCGTAGAGGGCTTCGGTTACAATGAGCAGTTCTTC	CASSVEGFGYNEQFF
NA	NA	TRBV14	15	TRBJ2-3	TGTGCCAGCAGCCCTATTAGACTCATCCCAGATACGCAGTATTTT	CASSPIRLIPDTQYF
few	TRBD1	TRBV7-9	18	TRBJ2-1	TGTGCCAGCACCATAGGTCCGGTCAGGGGGCGCGACTACAATGAGCAGTTCTTC	CASTIGPVRGRDYNEQFF
NA	NA	TRBV30	12	TRBJ2-7	TGTGCCTGGAGTCTCCGGGACTACGAGCAGTACTTC	CAWSLRDYEQYF